This T cell receptor (beta chain) is drawn from a study of T cells after yellow fever vaccination. In the study overall: Researchers used SMART-Seq v4 Ultra Low Input to prepare fractions that had low cell numbers.

Whole-study results and caveats: After the booster, approximately 95% of CD4 and roughly nine tenths of CD8 primary-response clones were re-detected. Among all clonotypes, a small share was observed in both CD4 and CD8 compartments.

TCRdb ran MiXCR on the 5' RACE reads and lists one entry per CDR3 protein. The sample includes 620,000 or so distinct CDR3 sequences, around 16% of them seen just once. For this clonotype: Its antigen is unidentified.

This receptor was obtained from a young man who received the YFV17D yellow fever vaccine. This specimen consisted of PBMCs, obtained around 5 days after the first yellow fever vaccination.

CDR3 residues: CASSQGSRGTDTQYF. CDR3 coding DNA: TGTGCCAGCAGCCAAGGGAGTCGGGGCACAGATACGCAGTATTTT. The genes are TRBV4-2 and TRBJ2-3; D ambiguous. The CDR3 has 15 residues. The germline V gene encodes CDR1 LGHNA and CDR2 YNFKEQ. V was pared by 1 base and J by 1 base, with 9 bases between.